The present TCR beta chain was sequenced within a study of T cells in Graves' hyperthyroidism and ophthalmopathy. Germline lookup yields CDR1 SGDLS and CDR2 YYNGEE. With 2 bases removed from V and 0 bases from J, the gap between germline ends came to 6 bases. There are 13 residues in the CDR3. General study points: Ophthalmopathy and stable hyperthyroidism were separated by a 13 V-J model. In the blood, most expanded thyroid clonotypes above 0.001 appeared as well.

This clonotype showed up just a few times. Antigen specificity is unknown. Researchers amplified the TCR beta CDR3 regions from RNA transcripts. The TCR CDR3 was amplified in a first-round RT-PCR using the HTBI primer set. TCRdb analysed the multiplex PCR reads with MiXCR anew, one entry per CDR3 protein. The sample carries 650,000 to 800,000 distinct CDR3 sequences, 45% recorded once. The chain joins TRBV9 to TRBJ2-7; D is possibly TRBD1 (6 bases). The clonotype was recovered from an adult man with Graves' disease, either hyperthyroidism or ophthalmopathy (not recorded which). Sequenced: peripheral blood or thyroid tissue (not recorded which). DNA of the CDR3: TGTGCCAGCAGCGTGGGGGCCTCCTACGAGCAGTACTTC. Protein: CASSVGASYEQYF. The full variable domain, with the rest looked up from reference TRBV9 and TRBJ2-7, is DSGVTQTPKHLITATGQRVTLRCSPRSGDLSVYWYQQSLDQGLQFLIQYYNGEERAKGNILERFSAQQFPDLHSELNLSSLELGDSALYFCASSVGASYEQYFGPGTRLTVT.